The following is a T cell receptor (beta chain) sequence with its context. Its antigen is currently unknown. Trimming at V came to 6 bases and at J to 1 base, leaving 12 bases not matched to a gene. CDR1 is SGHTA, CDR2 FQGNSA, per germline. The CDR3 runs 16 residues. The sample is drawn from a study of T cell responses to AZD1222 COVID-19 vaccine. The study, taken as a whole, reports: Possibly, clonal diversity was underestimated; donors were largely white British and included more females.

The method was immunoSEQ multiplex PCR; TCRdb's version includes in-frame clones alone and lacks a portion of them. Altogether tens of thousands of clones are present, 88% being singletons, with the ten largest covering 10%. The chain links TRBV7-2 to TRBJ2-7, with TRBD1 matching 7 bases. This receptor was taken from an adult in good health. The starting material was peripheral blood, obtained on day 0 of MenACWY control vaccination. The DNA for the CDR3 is TGTGCCAGCAGTCTACTAGGGACAGCCCGTTCCTACGAGCAGTACTTC. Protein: CASSLLGTARSYEQYF. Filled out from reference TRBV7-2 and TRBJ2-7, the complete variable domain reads GAGVSQSPSNKVTEKGKDVELRCDPISGHTALYWYRQSLGQGLEFLIYFQGNSAPDKSGLPSDRFSAERTGGSVSTLTIQRTQQEDSAVYLCASSLLGTARSYEQYFGPGTRLTVT.